The T cell receptor (beta chain) under discussion was sequenced for a study of cytomegalovirus exposure and HLA in healthy donors. Study-level points and caveats: In a later analysis, compared with equally common non-associated chains, HLA-associated beta chains were more expanded.

Details on this clone: Antigen unknown.

This PCR relied on a set of 60 Vbeta primers and 13 Jbeta primers. Produced via immunoSEQ multiplex PCR; TCRdb's table is partial and in-frame only. The sample yields 150,000 or so clones, of which the top ten take up around 1.2%. This clonotype was sampled from an older woman in good health and CMV-seronegative. The sequenced sample consisted of PBMCs.

CDR3 residues: CASSLDRNTEAFF. The DNA for the CDR3 is TGTGCCAGCAGCCTCGACAGGAACACTGAAGCTTTCTTT. The chain has TRBV7-9 and TRBJ1-1, with TRBD1 as a possible D gene (5 bases). Germline V gene data show CDR1 as SEHNR and CDR2 as FQNEAQ (reference sequence). The CDR3 sequence is 13 residues long. V dropped 5 bases and J dropped 1 base, with 8 bases sitting between them. Combining the CDR3 with reference TRBV7-9 and TRBJ1-1 gives the whole variable domain DTGVSQNPRHKITKRGQNVTFRCDPISEHNRLYWYRQTLGQGPEFLTYFQNEAQLEKSRLLSDRFSAERPKGSFSTLEIQRTEQGDSAMYLCASSLDRNTEAFFGQGTRLTVV.